The source of this T cell receptor beta chain is a study of shared clonotypes between healthy human individuals. General study points: Rarefaction curves obtained for sorted subsets showed sequencing incomplete despite large depth.

Assay used: immunoSEQ multiplex PCR; TCRdb lists only in-frame clones, some missing. The sample includes some 2,500,000 clones, under 95% of them seen just once. A remark on this clone: Its specificity is not known.

This TCR derives from a man aged 18 to 29 in good health. Some clones in this sample may be carry-over from other donors' samples. Sequencing used naive CD4+ T cells from PBMCs. Subset specified: CD45RA+ positively selected.

The CDR3, as DNA: TGTGCCAGCAGCCCCCCGGGACTCCCCGCCGGGGAGCTGTTTTTT. Translated, it gives CASSPPGLPAGELFF. The rearrangement uses TRBV7-9 and TRBJ2-2, with D perhaps matching TRBD2 (6 bases). The V end lost 5 bases, the J end lost 6 bases, and 16 bases lay between the germline ends. The germline CDR1 and CDR2 sequences are SEHNR and FQNEAQ (reference sequence). The CDR3 length is 15 residues.